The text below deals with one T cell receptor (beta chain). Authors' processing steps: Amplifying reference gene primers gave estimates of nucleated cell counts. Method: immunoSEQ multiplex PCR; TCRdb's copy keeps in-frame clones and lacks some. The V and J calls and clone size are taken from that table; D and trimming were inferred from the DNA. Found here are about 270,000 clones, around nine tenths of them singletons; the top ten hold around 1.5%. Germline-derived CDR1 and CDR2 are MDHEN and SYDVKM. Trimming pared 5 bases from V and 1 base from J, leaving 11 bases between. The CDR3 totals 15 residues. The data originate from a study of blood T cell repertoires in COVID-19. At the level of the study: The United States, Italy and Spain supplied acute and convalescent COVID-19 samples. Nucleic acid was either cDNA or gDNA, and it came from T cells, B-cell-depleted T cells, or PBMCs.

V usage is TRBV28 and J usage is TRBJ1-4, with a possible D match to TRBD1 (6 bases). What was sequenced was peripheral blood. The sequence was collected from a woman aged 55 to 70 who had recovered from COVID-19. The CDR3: CASSATGLTNEKLFF. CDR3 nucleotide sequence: TGTGCCAGCAGTGCTACAGGGCTAACTAATGAAAAACTGTTTTTT.